This T cell receptor (beta chain) is from a study of blood T cell repertoires in COVID-19. Libraries were prepared by immunoSEQ multiplex PCR; TCRdb keeps only in-frame clonotypes and omits some of them. The sample holds roughly 180,000 clones, approximately 85% seen once. This clonotype originated in a man aged 35-49 years who had recovered from COVID-19. Input material: PBMCs or T cells enriched from blood (not recorded which).

Here the CDR3 DNA reads TGTGCCTGGAGAAACAGGGAAAGTAGCACAGATACGCAGTATTTT. This gives the protein CAWRNRESSTDTQYF. This chain connects TRBV30 to TRBJ2-3, with D possibly being TRBD1 (6 bases). Trimming shortened V by 3 bases and J by 0 bases, and 13 bases separated the two germline ends. CDR1 is GTSNPN, CDR2 SVGIG, per germline (reference sequence). The CDR3 runs 15 residues.